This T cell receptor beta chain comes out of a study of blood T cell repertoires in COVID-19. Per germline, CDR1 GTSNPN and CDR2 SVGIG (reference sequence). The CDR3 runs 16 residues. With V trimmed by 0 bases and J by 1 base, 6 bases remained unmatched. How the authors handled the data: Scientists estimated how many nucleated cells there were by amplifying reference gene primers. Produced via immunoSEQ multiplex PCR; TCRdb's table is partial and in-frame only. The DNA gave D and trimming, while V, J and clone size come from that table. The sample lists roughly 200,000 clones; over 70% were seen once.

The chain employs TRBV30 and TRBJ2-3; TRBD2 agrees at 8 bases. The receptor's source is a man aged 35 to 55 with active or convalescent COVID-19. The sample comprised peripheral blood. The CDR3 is CAWSVLSGGGTDTQYF. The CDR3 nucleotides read TGTGCCTGGAGTGTTCTATCGGGAGGGGGCACAGATACGCAGTATTTT.